Following are 7 T cell receptor beta chains from one sample sequenced in a study of cytomegalovirus exposure and HLA in healthy donors. PCR used 60 Vbeta primers and 13 Jbeta primers. This table comes from immunoSEQ multiplex PCR, and its TCRdb copy is limited to in-frame clones, with some not included. The sample gives about 150,000 clones, about 80% of which show up once; 6.5% is in the top ten. The sample consisted of PBMCs. Every receptor here comes from a man in his forties in good health and CMV-seropositive.

CDR3 bases: TGTGCCTGGAGTGTATCAGGCTATGGCTACACCTTC. As protein: CAWSVSGYGYTF. The chain has TRBV30 and TRBJ1-2, with D uncertain. V was trimmed by 0 bases and J by 4 bases, leaving 6 bases between them. There are 12 residues in the CDR3. Germline assignment: CDR1 GTSNPN and CDR2 SVGIG (reference sequence).

CDR3 coding DNA: TGTGCCAGCAGCCCGGGGTCCGCCCGCGAGCAGTACTTC. Translation: CASSPGSAREQYF. The V gene is TRBV7-3, the J gene TRBJ2-7, with D perhaps matching TRBD2 (5 bases). Germline loops: CDR1 SGHTA, CDR2 FQGTGA. V was cut by 5 bases and J by 6 bases, with 14 bases left in between. The CDR3 spans 13 residues.

V gene TRBV4-1 combines with J gene TRBJ2-7; 10 bases line up with TRBD1. The CDR3 sequence is 15 residues long. Germline V gene lookup returns CDR1 MGHRA and CDR2 YSYEKL. Losses at the gene ends were 4 bases for V and 7 bases for J; bases not matched to a gene: 10. The CDR3 coding sequence is TGCGCCAGCAGCCCCATCCCGGGACAGGGGTGGGAGCAGTACTTC. Encoded protein: CASSPIPGQGWEQYF.

The sample holds a few counts of this clone. The chain has TRBV10-3 and TRBJ2-7; tentatively, D is TRBD1 (5 bases). The V end lost 2 bases, the J end lost 6 bases, and 14 bases lay between the germline ends. The germline V gene has CDR1 ENHRY and CDR2 SYGVKD. This CDR3 spans 14 amino acids. This CDR3 reads CAISEGRVGFEQYF. The CDR3 nucleotides read TGTGCCATCAGTGAGGGCAGGGTCGGTTTCGAGCAGTACTTC.

This clone was recorded only once. The chain combines TRBV13 with TRBJ2-5; 11 bases fit TRBD2. V shed 5 bases and J 5 bases; nucleotides not matched to a gene: 10. CDR1 PRHDT and CDR2 FYEKMQ come from the germline V gene (reference sequence). The CDR3 runs to 16 residues. The CDR3: CASSIPVAGGLETQYF. CDR3 sequence (DNA): TGTGCCAGCAGCATACCAGTAGCGGGAGGGCTGGAGACCCAGTACTTC. Full variable domain (rest looked up from reference TRBV13 and TRBJ2-5): AAGVIQSPRHLIKEKRETATLKCYPIPRHDTVYWYQQGPGQDPQFLISFYEKMQSDKGSIPDRFSAQQFSDYHSELNMSSLELGDSALYFCASSIPVAGGLETQYFGPGTRLLVL.

This chain links TRBV15 with TRBJ2-1; perhaps TRBD1 as D (5 bases). Germline assignment: CDR1 LNHNV and CDR2 YYDKDF (reference sequence). V lost 6 bases and J lost 10, with 13 bases in between. The CDR3 length is 12 residues. DNA of the CDR3: TGTGCCACCAGTATACCTCCAGGGGAGCAGTTCTTC. Translation: CATSIPPGEQFF.

The chain recombines TRBV6-1 with TRBJ2-1; 14 bases line up with TRBD2. Per germline, CDR1 MNHNS and CDR2 SASEGT. J gave up 6 bases and V 6 bases, and 4 bases lay outside the gene matches. This CDR3 contains 15 residues. The CDR3 is CASRRLAGGINEQFF. As DNA, the CDR3 is TGTGCCAGCAGGCGACTAGCGGGAGGGATCAATGAGCAGTTCTTC.